This T cell receptor (beta chain) originates from a study of CD8+CD57+ T cells in acquired aplastic anemia. There are a few counts of this clonotype. The germline CDR1 and CDR2 sequences are SNHLY and FYNNEI. The CDR3 consists of 14 residues. V lost 3 bases and J lost 5, with 13 bases in between. TCR beta VDJ and CDR3 profiling used genomic DNA as template. Via MiXCR, TCRdb re-called the reads, giving one row per CDR3 protein. The data hold roughly 130,000 distinct CDR3 sequences, with around 48% observed a single time. This rearrangement joins TRBV2 to TRBJ1-2; perhaps TRBD1 as D (5 bases). The TCR was taken from a human donor in good health, serving as a control. The sample was sorted CD4+, CD8+, or CD8+CD57+ T cells (not recorded which) from PBMCs. CDR3 DNA: TGTGCCAGCAGTGAGCAGGGTGAGGGGTATGGCTACACCTTC. Translation: CASSEQGEGYGYTF.